A single sample gave rise to the 18 T cell receptor beta chains below, sequenced in a study of T cells in Graves' hyperthyroidism and ophthalmopathy. What was amplified from RNA transcripts were TCR beta CDR3 regions. Researchers ran a first-round RT-PCR on the TCR CDR3 using the HTBI primer set. TCRdb fed the multiplex PCR reads into MiXCR, producing one record per CDR3 protein. Of fewer than 800,000 distinct CDR3 sequences in the sample, about 15% were seen once. Sequenced: blood. The receptors here all came from a man younger than 35 with Graves' hyperthyroidism.

This clonotype was detected many times. V gene TRBV12-3 or TRBV12-4 combines with J gene TRBJ1-3; the match to TRBD1 covers 8 bases. V lost 6 bases and J lost 3; bases outside the gene matches: 1. The CDR3 loop spans 13 amino acids. CDR3 region: CASSGTGGNTIYF. The CDR3 nucleotides read TGTGCCAGCAGCGGGACAGGTGGAAACACCATATATTTT.

This chain joins TRBV27 and TRBJ2-7; possibly TRBD2 for D (6 bases). V lost 5 bases, J lost 6 bases, and 23 bases lay in between. The germline V gene has CDR1 MNHEY and CDR2 SMNVEV (reference sequence). There are 16 residues in the CDR3. As DNA, the CDR3 is TGTGCCAGCAGTGCCCCGCCCGGGACTTTGAGATCCGAGCAGTACTTC. Translated, it gives CASSAPPGTLRSEQYF.

The table lists this clonotype with many counts. The V call is TRBV11-2, the J call TRBJ2-7; 9 nucleotides match TRBD2. V lost 2 bases and J lost 5; bases outside the gene matches: 13. The CDR3 has 17 amino acids. Germline V gives CDR1 SGHAT, CDR2 FQNNGV. CDR3 sequence (DNA): TGTGCCAGCAGCTTAAGGACCGCGGGAGGGCCGGCGAACGAGCAGTACTTC. Its translation is CASSLRTAGGPANEQYF.

This clonotype was found a few times. With a much larger clone just one base away, this may be a read error. The chain joins TRBV10-3 to TRBJ2-6; D remains unclear. CDR3 size: 14 residues. The germline CDR1 and CDR2 sequences are ENHRY and SYGVKD. Trimming shortened V by 2 bases and J by 0 bases, and 2 bases separated the two germline ends. The CDR3 region has the DNA TGTGCCATCAGTGAGAGCTCTGGGGCCAACGTCCTGACTTTC. Residues: CAISESSGANVLTF.

This chain joins TRBV20-1 and TRBJ1-1, with D unresolved. V was shortened by 0 bases and J by 1 base, with 6 bases between the two germline ends. The CDR3 runs 13 residues. Germline V gene sequence: CDR1 DFQATT, CDR2 SNEGSKA (reference sequence). CDR3 loop: CSARDLANTEAFF. CDR3 DNA: TGCAGTGCTAGAGATTTAGCGAACACTGAAGCTTTCTTT.

This clonotype was recorded at least ten times. The chain uses TRBV7-9 and TRBJ2-7; 15 nucleotides line up with TRBD2. Germline V gives CDR1 SEHNR, CDR2 FQNEAQ (reference sequence). Losses at the gene ends were 2 bases for V and 2 bases for J; bases not matched to a gene: 4. This CDR3 contains 17 residues. CDR3 coding DNA: TGTGCCAGCAGCTTAACAGGGACTAGCGGGAGGCCCTACGAGCAGTACTTC. Encoded protein: CASSLTGTSGRPYEQYF.

A note on this clonotype: This CDR3 fails to terminate in the conserved phenylalanine or tryptophan, so it likely reflects a read error. This chain connects TRBV27 to TRBJ2-7; D uncertain. Trimming removed 3 bases at V and 3 bases at J, with 12 bases between. The CDR3 runs 14 residues. Germline V gene data show CDR1 as MNHEY and CDR2 as SMNVEV (reference sequence). CDR3 sequence (DNA): TGTGCCAGCAGTTTTCAGCGTCTTGGCTACGAGCAGTACCTC. It codes for CASSFQRLGYEQYL.

For this clonotype: This sequence may be a read error, since a much larger clone differs from it by one base. The CDR3 bases are TGTGCCAGCAGTGAAGCGGCATCGGATACGCAGTATTTT. The encoded protein is CASSEAASDTQYF. This rearrangement joins TRBV2 to TRBJ2-3; no firm D call. This CDR3 spans 13 amino acids. Germline V gene data show CDR1 as SNHLY and CDR2 as FYNNEI. V gave up 0 bases and J gave up 6 bases, with 7 bases separating them.

This clonotype was seen more than once but under ten times. Here the CDR3 reads CASRTTGDGYEQYF. DNA for the CDR3: TGTGCCAGCAGGACTACAGGGGACGGCTACGAGCAGTACTTC. The chain links TRBV12-3 or TRBV12-4 to TRBJ2-7; 7 bases agree with TRBD1. The CDR3 extends over 14 amino acids. Trimming removed 6 bases from V and 3 bases from J; junction bases left unmatched: 8.

A few counts support this clonotype. This chain links TRBV28 with TRBJ2-1, with D possibly TRBD2 on 5 matching bases. From germline, CDR1 is MDHEN and CDR2 SYDVKM. V lost 6 bases and J lost 8, with 14 bases in between. The CDR3 sequence is 13 residues long. CDR3 coding DNA: TGTGCCAGCAGACCCACTAGAAACGATGAGCAGTTCTTC. Its translation is CASRPTRNDEQFF.

The chain joins TRBV30 to TRBJ1-5; D is unresolved. V was pared by 2 bases and J by 2 bases, with 7 bases between. The CDR3 sequence is 13 residues long. Germline CDR1 and CDR2: GTSNPN and SVGIG (reference sequence). The CDR3 DNA is TGTGCCTGGAGTATCGTTGGCAATCAGCCCCAGCATTTT. Translation gives CAWSIVGNQPQHF.

This clonotype was found many times. This rearrangement joins TRBV7-2 to TRBJ2-7; weak D call: TRBD2 (6 bases). Trimming left V 1 base short and J 4 bases short, with 11 bases between. The CDR3 is made up of 14 amino acids. Germline V gene data show CDR1 as SGHTA and CDR2 as FQGNSA. Here the CDR3 reads CASSLVSGAYEQYF. CDR3 nucleotides: TGTGCCAGCAGCTTAGTGTCGGGAGCTTACGAGCAGTACTTC.

The CDR3 loop reads CAWSIPVKRAYNEQFF. The CDR3 DNA reads TGTGCCTGGAGTATCCCTGTGAAGCGGGCCTACAATGAGCAGTTCTTC. The chain couples TRBV30 to TRBJ2-1, with D perhaps matching TRBD2 (6 bases). Trimming cost V 2 bases and J 2 bases, with 16 bases left between them. The CDR3 is made up of 16 amino acids. Germline V gene sequence: CDR1 GTSNPN, CDR2 SVGIG (reference sequence). Using reference TRBV30 and TRBJ2-1 for the parts outside the CDR3, the full variable domain is SQTIHQWPATLVQPVGSPLSLECTVEGTSNPNLYWYRQAAGRGLQLLFYSVGIGQISSEVPQNLSASRPQDRQFILSSKKLLLSDSGFYLCAWSIPVKRAYNEQFFGPGTRLTVL.

This clonotype was seen a few times. This rearrangement joins TRBV2 to TRBJ2-3; the D is unclear. Germline-derived CDR1 and CDR2 are SNHLY and FYNNEI. There are 14 residues in the CDR3. The germline V and J ends were trimmed by 2 bases and 4 bases, with 10 bases remaining between them. CDR3 DNA sequence: TGTGCCAGCAGTGAAACAGTAATTCCAGATACGCAGTATTTT. This gives the protein CASSETVIPDTQYF. Based on the CDR3 plus reference TRBV2 and TRBJ2-3, the full variable domain is EPEVTQTPSHQVTQMGQEVILRCVPISNHLYFYWYRQILGQKVEFLVSFYNNEISEKSEIFDDQFSVERPDGSNFTLKIRSTKLEDSAMYFCASSETVIPDTQYFGPGTRLTVL.

This clonotype came up many times. The chain joins TRBV6-5 to TRBJ2-2, with D perhaps matching TRBD1 (6 bases). There are 15 residues in the CDR3. Germline V lookup: CDR1 MNHEY, CDR2 SVGAGI. The germline V and J ends were trimmed by 1 base and 3 bases, with 9 bases remaining between them. The CDR3 bases are TGTGCCAGCAGTTACTTGGGGGCTGACACCGGGGAGCTGTTTTTT. This codes for CASSYLGADTGELFF.

V is TRBV20-1 and J is TRBJ1-1; D uncertain. This CDR3 contains 16 residues. Trimming removed 3 bases from V and 0 bases from J, with 17 bases in between. The germline V gene has CDR1 DFQATT and CDR2 SNEGSKA (reference sequence). The CDR3 spells CSAREGWIRMNTEAFF. The CDR3 DNA follows: TGCAGTGCTAGGGAAGGGTGGATCCGGATGAACACTGAAGCTTTCTTT.

In its sample, this clonotype was seen many times. This sequence joins TRBV6-1 and TRBJ2-2; 10 positions match TRBD2. The CDR3 runs 16 residues. CDR1 MNHNS and CDR2 SASEGT come from the germline V gene. The V gene end was trimmed by 6 bases and the J gene end by 6 bases; junction bases not matched to a gene: 10. DNA for the CDR3: TGTGCCAGCAGCCCTCATAGCGGGAGGTTTGCCGGGGAGCTGTTTTTT. Translated, it gives CASSPHSGRFAGELFF.

This clonotype was counted at least ten times. The gene calls are TRBV28 and TRBJ1-1; the match to TRBD1 covers 7 bases. CDR3 size: 12 residues. With V trimmed by 7 bases and J by 5 bases, 4 bases remained unmatched. Germline assignment: CDR1 MDHEN and CDR2 SYDVKM. CDR3 protein: CASTTGWTEAFF. CDR3 in DNA: TGTGCCAGCACGACAGGGTGGACTGAAGCTTTCTTT.